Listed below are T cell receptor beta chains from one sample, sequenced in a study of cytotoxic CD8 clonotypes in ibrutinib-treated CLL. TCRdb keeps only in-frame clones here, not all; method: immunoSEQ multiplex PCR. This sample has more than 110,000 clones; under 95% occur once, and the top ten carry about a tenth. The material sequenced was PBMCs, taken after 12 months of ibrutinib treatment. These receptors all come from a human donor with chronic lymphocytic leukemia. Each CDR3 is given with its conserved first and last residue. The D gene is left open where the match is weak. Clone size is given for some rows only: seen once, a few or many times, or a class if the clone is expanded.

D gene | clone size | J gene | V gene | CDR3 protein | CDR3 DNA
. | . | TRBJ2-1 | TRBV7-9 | CASSLDNEQFF | TGTGCCAGCAGCTTAGATAATGAGCAGTTCTTC
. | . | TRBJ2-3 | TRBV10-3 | CAISGVAALADTQYF | TGTGCCATCAGTGGGGTAGCGGCCTTGGCAGATACGCAGTATTTT
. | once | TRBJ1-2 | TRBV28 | CASSLGLSNYGYTF | TGTGCCAGCAGTTTGGGACTGAGTAACTATGGCTACACCTTC
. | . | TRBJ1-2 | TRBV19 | CASSSGTRRYGYTF | TGTGCCAGTAGCTCAGGGACCCGGAGATATGGCTACACCTTC
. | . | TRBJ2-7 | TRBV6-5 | CASSWQFGSYEQYF | TGTGCCAGCAGTTGGCAGTTCGGTTCCTACGAGCAGTACTTC
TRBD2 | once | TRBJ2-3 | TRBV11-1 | CASSFLAGGPTDTQYF | TGTGCCAGCAGCTTCTTAGCGGGAGGGCCTACAGATACGCAGTATTTT
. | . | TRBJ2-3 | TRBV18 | CASSPPGRPDTQYF | TGTGCCAGCTCACCGCCGGGACGCCCAGATACGCAGTATTTT
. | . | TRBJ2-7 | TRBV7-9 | CASSSTSMGRKEQYF | TGTGCCAGCAGCTCTACCTCGATGGGCCGGAAAGAGCAGTACTTC
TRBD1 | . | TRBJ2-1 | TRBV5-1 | CASSLAPDRANYNEQFF | TGCGCCAGCAGCTTGGCGCCGGACAGGGCCAACTACAATGAGCAGTTCTTC
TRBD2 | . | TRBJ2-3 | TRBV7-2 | CASTKAASGSFTDTQYF | TGTGCCAGCACCAAAGCAGCTAGCGGGAGCTTCACAGATACGCAGTATTTT
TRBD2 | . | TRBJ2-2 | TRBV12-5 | CASGLASKELAGNTGELFF | TGTGCTAGTGGTTTGGCAAGCAAAGAGCTAGCGGGGAACACCGGGGAGCTGTTTTTT
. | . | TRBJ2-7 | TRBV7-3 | CASSTPGRRDSYEQYF | TGTGCCAGCAGCACGCCCGGGAGACGAGACTCCTACGAGCAGTACTTC
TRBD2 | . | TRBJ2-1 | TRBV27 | CASSLDGLGSSYNEQFF | TGTGCCAGCAGTTTAGACGGACTAGGCAGCTCCTACAATGAGCAGTTCTTC
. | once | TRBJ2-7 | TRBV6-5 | CASSYGGSYEQYF | TGTGCCAGCAGTTACGGGGGGTCCTACGAGCAGTACTTC
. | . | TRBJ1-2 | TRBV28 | CASSLDSYGYTF | TGTGCCAGCAGTTTAGACAGCTATGGCTACACCTTC
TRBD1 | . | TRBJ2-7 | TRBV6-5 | CASSPGTGGGDEQYF | TGTGCCAGCAGCCCCGGGACAGGGGGCGGGGACGAGCAGTACTTC
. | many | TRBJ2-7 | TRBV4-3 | CASSQDRGTVTYEQYF | TGCGCCAGCAGCCAAGATCGCGGGACAGTTACCTACGAGCAGTACTTC
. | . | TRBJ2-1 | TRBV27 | CAPADIQAGSPNNEQFF | TGTGCCCCAGCGGATATTCAGGCCGGGAGCCCTAACAATGAGCAGTTCTTC
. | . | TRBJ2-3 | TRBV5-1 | CASSLEVAETDTQYF | TGCGCCAGCAGCTTGGAAGTGGCAGAAACAGATACGCAGTATTTT
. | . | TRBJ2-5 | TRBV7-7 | CASSLVGETQYF | TGTGCTAGCAGCTTAGTCGGGGAGACCCAGTACTTC
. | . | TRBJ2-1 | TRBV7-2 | CASSYDGSSYNEQFF | TGTGCCAGCAGCTACGACGGGAGCTCCTACAATGAGCAGTTCTTC
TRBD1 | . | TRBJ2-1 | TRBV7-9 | CASSTAGTGRNEQFF | TGTGCCAGCAGCACAGCCGGGACAGGGAGAAATGAGCAGTTCTTC
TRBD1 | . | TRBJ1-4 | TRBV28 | CASTTTGTGDEKLFF | TGTGCCAGCACCACGACCGGGACAGGGGATGAAAAACTGTTTTTT
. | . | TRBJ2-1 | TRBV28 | CASSSTIEQFF | TGTGCCAGCAGTTCAACAATTGAGCAGTTCTTC
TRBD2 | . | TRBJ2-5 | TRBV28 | CASSKLAGGLYQETQYF | TGTGCCAGCAGTAAACTAGCGGGAGGGCTGTACCAAGAGACCCAGTACTTC
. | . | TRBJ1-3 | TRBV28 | CASSPTDRHKYF | TGTGCCAGCAGTCCGACAGATAGACATAAATATTTT
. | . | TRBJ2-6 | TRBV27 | CASSLNGANVLTF | TGTGCCAGCAGTTTAAACGGGGCCAACGTCCTGACTTTC
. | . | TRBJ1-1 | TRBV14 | CASSQGGLEGGNTEAFF | TGTGCCAGCAGCCAAGGTGGCCTGGAAGGGGGGAACACTGAAGCTTTCTTT
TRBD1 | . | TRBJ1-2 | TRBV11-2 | CASSYEGPGGAYGYTF | TGTGCCAGCAGCTATGAAGGGCCAGGGGGCGCCTATGGCTACACCTTC
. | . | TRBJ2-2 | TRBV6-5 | CASSYPGGSSTGELFF | TGTGCCAGCAGTTACCCCGGGGGCTCGAGCACCGGGGAGCTGTTTTTT
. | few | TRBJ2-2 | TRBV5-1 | CASSQDSLGRELFF | TGCGCCAGCAGCCAAGACTCCCTGGGCCGGGAGCTGTTTTTT
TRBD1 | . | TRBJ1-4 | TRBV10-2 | CASSEFGTGREKLFF | TGCGCCAGCAGTGAGTTTGGGACAGGGCGAGAAAAACTGTTTTTT
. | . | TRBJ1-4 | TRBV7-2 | CASSFDSATNEKLFF | TGTGCCAGCAGCTTCGACAGTGCAACTAATGAAAAACTGTTTTTT
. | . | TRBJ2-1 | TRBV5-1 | CASSIRGLIFEYNEQFF | TGCGCCAGCAGCATACGGGGCCTAATATTTGAATACAATGAGCAGTTCTTC
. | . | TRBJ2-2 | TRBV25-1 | CASSGGQGYTGELFF | TGTGCCAGCAGTGGGGGGCAGGGGTACACCGGGGAGCTGTTTTTT
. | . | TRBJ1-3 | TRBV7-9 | CASSLVAAAGNTIYF | TGTGCCAGCAGCTTAGTAGCGGCGGCTGGAAACACCATATATTTT
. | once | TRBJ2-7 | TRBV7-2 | CASSLAQSPVTFYEQYF | TGTGCCAGCAGCTTAGCGCAATCCCCGGTAACCTTCTACGAGCAGTACTTC
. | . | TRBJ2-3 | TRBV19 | CASSTWGDTQYF | TGTGCCAGTAGTACCTGGGGTGATACGCAGTATTTT
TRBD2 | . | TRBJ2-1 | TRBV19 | CASRGGGRNYNEQFF | TGTGCCAGTAGGGGCGGCGGGAGGAACTACAATGAGCAGTTCTTC
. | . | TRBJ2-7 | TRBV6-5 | CASSYGGASYEQYF | TGTGCCAGCAGTTACGGCGGGGCTTCCTACGAGCAGTACTTC
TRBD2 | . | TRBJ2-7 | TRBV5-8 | CASSSGTSGRVYEQYF | TGTGCCAGCAGCTCCGGGACTAGCGGGAGAGTCTACGAGCAGTACTTC
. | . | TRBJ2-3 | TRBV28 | CASSLQTDTQYF | TGTGCCAGCAGTCTGCAGACAGATACGCAGTATTTT
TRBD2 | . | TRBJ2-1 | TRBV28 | CASSPLAGGYNEQFF | TGTGCCAGCAGTCCTCTAGCGGGAGGGTACAATGAGCAGTTCTTC
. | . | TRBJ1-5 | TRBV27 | CASSSEGASNQPQHF | TGTGCCAGCAGTTCCGAAGGGGCAAGCAATCAGCCCCAGCATTTT
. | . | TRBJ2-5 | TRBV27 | CASSLGRGAETQYF | TGTGCCAGCAGCCTGGGAAGGGGGGCAGAGACCCAGTACTTC
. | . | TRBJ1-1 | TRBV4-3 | CASSQAGGPTEAFF | TGCGCCAGCAGCCAGGCGGGGGGCCCCACTGAAGCTTTCTTT
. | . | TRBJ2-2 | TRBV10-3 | CAISEVQEATGELFF | TGTGCCATCAGTGAGGTACAGGAGGCAACCGGGGAGCTGTTTTTT
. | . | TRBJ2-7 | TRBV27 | CASSSAGVPREQYF | TGTGCCAGCAGTTCCGCAGGGGTTCCGAGAGAGCAGTACTTC
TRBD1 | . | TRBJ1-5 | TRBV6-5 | CASRDSDSNQPQHF | TGTGCCAGCCGGGACAGTGATAGCAATCAGCCCCAGCATTTT